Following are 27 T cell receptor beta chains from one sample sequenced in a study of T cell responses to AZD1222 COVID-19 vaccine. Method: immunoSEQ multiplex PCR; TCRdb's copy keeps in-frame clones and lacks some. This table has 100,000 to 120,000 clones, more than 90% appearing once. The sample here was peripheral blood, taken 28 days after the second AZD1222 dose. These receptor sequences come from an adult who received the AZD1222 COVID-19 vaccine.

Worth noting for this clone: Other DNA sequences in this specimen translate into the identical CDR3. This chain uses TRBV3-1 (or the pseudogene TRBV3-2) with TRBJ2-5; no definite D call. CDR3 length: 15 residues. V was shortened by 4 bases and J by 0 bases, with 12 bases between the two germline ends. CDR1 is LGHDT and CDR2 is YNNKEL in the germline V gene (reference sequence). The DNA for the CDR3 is TGTGCCAGCAGCCGGCCGGGCCTGCACCAAGAGACCCAGTACTTC. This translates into CASSRPGLHQETQYF.

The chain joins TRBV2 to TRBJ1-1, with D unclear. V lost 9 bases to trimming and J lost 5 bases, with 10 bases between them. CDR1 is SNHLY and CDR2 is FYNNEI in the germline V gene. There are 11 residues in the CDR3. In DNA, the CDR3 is TGTGCCAGTGACATTGCGACTGAAGCTTTCTTT. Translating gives CASDIATEAFF.

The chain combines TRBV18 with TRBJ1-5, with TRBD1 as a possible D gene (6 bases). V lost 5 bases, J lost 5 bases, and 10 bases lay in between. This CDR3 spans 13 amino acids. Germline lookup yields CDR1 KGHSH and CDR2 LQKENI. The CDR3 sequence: CASSSGDYQPQHF. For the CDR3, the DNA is TGTGCCAGCTCATCAGGGGACTATCAGCCCCAGCATTTT.

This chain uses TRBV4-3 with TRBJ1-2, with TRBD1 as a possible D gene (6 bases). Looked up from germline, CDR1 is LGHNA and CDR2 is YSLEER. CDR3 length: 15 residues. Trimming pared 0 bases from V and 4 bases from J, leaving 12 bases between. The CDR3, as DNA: TGCGCCAGCAGCCAAGATCCGCAGGGGACCTATGGCTACACCTTC. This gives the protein CASSQDPQGTYGYTF.

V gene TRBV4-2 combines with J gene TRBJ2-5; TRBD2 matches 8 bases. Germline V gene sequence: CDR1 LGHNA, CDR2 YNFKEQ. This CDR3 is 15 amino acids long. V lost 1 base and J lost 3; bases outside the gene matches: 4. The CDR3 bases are TGTGCCAGCAGCCAAGGAGACGGGGGGGAAGAGACCCAGTACTTC. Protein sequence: CASSQGDGGEETQYF.

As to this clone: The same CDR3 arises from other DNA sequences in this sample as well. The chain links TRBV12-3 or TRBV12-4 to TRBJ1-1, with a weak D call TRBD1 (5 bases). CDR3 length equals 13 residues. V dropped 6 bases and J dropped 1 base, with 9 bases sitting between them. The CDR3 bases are TGTGCCAGCAGCTTGAGGGGGAACACTGAAGCTTTCTTT. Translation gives CASSLRGNTEAFF.

The CDR3 spells CASSNRQGGTGELFF. As DNA, the CDR3 is TGTGCCAGCAGCAACAGACAGGGAGGCACCGGGGAGCTGTTTTTT. The chain is built from TRBV11-2 and TRBJ2-2, with D tentatively TRBD1 (7 bases). The CDR3 is made up of 15 amino acids. Germline assignment: CDR1 SGHAT and CDR2 FQNNGV. The V end was cut by 5 bases, the J end by 4 bases, with 14 bases between.

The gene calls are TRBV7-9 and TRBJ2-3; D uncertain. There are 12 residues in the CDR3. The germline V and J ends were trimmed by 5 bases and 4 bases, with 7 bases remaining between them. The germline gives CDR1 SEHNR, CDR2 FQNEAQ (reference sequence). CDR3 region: CASSRTADTQYF. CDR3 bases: TGTGCCAGCAGCCGAACGGCAGATACGCAGTATTTT.

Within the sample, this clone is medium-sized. The CDR3 sequence: CASSVTSGEQETQYF. The CDR3 coding sequence is TGTGCCAGCAGTGTGACTAGCGGGGAGCAAGAGACCCAGTACTTC. The chain employs TRBV6-4 and TRBJ2-5; 11 bases match TRBD2. The V and J ends lost 4 bases and 2 bases, in that order; junction bases with no gene match: 3. Germline lookup yields CDR1 MRHNA and CDR2 SNTAGT. This CDR3 has 15 amino acids.

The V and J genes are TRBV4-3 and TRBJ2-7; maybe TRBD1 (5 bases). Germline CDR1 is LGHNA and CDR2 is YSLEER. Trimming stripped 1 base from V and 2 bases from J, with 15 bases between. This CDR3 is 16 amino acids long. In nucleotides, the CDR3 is TGCGCCAGCAGCCAAGGGAAGGGGCTGATAGCCTACGAGCAGTACTTC. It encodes CASSQGKGLIAYEQYF.

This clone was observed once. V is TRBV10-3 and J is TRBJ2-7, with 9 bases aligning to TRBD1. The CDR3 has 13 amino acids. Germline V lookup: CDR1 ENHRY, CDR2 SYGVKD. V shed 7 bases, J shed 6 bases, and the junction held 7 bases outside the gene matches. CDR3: CAITPDRGGEQYF. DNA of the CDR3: TGTGCCATCACCCCAGACAGGGGGGGCGAGCAGTACTTC.

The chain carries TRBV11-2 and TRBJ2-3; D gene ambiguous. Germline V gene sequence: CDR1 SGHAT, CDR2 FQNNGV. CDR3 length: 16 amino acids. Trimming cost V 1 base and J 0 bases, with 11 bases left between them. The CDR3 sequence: CASSLGSSPSTDTQYF. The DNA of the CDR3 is TGTGCCAGCAGCTTAGGGTCCAGTCCTAGCACAGATACGCAGTATTTT.

The CDR3 DNA follows: TGTGCCAGCAGCACACAGGGTTTCCAAGAGACCCAGTACTTC. Protein product: CASSTQGFQETQYF. The chain joins TRBV11-2 to TRBJ2-5; possible D gene TRBD1, 6 bases. Germline-derived CDR1 and CDR2 are SGHAT and FQNNGV. Trimming took 5 bases from V and 1 from J, leaving 11 bases between them. The CDR3 consists of 14 residues.

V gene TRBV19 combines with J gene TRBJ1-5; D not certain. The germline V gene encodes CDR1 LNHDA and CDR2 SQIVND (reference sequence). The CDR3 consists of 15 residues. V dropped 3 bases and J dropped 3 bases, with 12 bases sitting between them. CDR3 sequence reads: CASSMLGRDNQPQHF. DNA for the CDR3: TGTGCCAGTAGTATGTTAGGGAGGGACAATCAGCCCCAGCATTTT.

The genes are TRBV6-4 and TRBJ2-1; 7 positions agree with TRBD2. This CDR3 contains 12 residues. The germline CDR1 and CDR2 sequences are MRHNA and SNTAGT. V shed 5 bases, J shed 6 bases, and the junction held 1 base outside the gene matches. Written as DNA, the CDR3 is TGTGCCAGCAGTTCTAGCGGCAATGAGCAGTTCTTC. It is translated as CASSSSGNEQFF.

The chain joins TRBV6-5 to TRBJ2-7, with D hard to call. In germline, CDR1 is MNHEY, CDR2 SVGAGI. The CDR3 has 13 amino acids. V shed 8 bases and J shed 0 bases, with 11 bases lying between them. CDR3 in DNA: TGTGCCAGCCGCCGGGTTCTCTCCTACGAGCAGTACTTC. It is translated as CASRRVLSYEQYF.

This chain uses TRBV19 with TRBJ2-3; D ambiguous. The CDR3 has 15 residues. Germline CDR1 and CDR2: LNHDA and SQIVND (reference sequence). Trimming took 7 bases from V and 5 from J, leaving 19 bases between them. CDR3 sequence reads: CASTPTLTLGDTQYF. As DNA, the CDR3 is TGTGCCAGTACCCCGACCTTGACGCTTGGAGATACGCAGTATTTT.

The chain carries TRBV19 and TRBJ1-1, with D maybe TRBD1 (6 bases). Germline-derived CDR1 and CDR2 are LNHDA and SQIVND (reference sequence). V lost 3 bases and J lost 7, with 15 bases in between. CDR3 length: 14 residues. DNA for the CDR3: TGTGCCAGTAGTATGTCGATAACAGGGTTTGAAGCTTTCTTT. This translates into CASSMSITGFEAFF.

Here the CDR3 DNA reads TGTGCCAGCAGCCTGGGCGGGGGCACCCATCTCCTCCACTTT. Translated, it gives CASSLGGGTHLLHF. The chain carries TRBV7-3 and TRBJ1-6; possible D gene TRBD1, 6 bases. CDR1 is SGHTA and CDR2 is FQGTGA in the germline V gene. The V and J ends lost 5 bases and 15 bases respectively, with 20 bases between them. CDR3 size: 14 residues.

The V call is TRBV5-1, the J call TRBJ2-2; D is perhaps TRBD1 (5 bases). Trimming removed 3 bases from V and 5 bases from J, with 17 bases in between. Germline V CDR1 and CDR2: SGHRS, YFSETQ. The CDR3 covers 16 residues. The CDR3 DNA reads TGCGCCAGCAGCTCCGGGCCAGGGTTTAATACCGGGGAGCTGTTTTTT. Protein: CASSSGPGFNTGELFF.

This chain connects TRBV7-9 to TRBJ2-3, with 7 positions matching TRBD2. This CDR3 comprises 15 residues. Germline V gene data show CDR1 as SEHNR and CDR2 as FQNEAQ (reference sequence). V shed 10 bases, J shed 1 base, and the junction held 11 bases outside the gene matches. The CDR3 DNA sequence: TGTGCCATCCCGAACGGCCGGGGGGGCACAGATACGCAGTATTTT. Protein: CAIPNGRGGTDTQYF.

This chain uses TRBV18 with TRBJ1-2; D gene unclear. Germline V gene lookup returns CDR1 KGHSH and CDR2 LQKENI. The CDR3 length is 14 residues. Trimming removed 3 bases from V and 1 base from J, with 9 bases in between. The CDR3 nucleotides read TGTGCCAGCTCACCTCTGGAACATAACTATGGCTACACCTTC. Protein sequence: CASSPLEHNYGYTF.

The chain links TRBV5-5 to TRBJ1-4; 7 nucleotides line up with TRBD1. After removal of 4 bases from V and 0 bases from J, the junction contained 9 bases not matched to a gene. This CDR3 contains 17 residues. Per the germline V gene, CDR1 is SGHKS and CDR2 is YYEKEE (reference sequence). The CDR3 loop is CASSRNRQGTTNEKLFF. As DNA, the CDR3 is TGTGCCAGCAGCCGGAATCGACAGGGAACAACTAATGAAAAACTGTTTTTT. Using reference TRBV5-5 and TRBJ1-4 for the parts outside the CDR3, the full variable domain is DAGVTQSPTHLIKTRGQQVTLRCSPISGHKSVSWYQQVLGQGPQFIFQYYEKEERGRGNFPDRFSARQFPNYSSELNVNALLLGDSALYLCASSRNRQGTTNEKLFFGSGTQLSVL.

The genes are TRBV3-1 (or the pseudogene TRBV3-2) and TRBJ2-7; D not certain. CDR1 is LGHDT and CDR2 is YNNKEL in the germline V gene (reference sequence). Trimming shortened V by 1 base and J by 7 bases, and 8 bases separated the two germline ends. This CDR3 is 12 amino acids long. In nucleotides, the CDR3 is TGTGCCAGCAGCCAAGGTCCCGGGGAGCAGTACTTC. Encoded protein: CASSQGPGEQYF.

CDR3 coding DNA: TGTGCCAGCAGTCCGCCGGGACTAGCGACCGCTCGGCAGTACTTC. Its translation is CASSPPGLATARQYF. The chain uses TRBV6-5 and TRBJ2-7, with 10 nucleotides matching TRBD2. The CDR3 totals 15 residues. Germline loops: CDR1 MNHEY, CDR2 SVGAGI. V gave up 5 bases and J gave up 9 bases; unmatched junction bases: 13.

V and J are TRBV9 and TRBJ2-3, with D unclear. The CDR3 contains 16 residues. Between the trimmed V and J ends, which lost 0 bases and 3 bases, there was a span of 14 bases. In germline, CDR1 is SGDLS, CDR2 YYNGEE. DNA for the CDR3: TGTGCCAGCAGCGTAGGGCCCGTCGTTCCGACAGATACGCAGTATTTT. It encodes CASSVGPVVPTDTQYF.

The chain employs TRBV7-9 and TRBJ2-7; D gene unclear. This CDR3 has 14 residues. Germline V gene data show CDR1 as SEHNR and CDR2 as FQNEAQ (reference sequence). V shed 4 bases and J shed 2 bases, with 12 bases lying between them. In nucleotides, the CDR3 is TGTGCCAGCAGCTCCGTCTATGAGGCCTACGAGCAGTACTTC. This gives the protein CASSSVYEAYEQYF. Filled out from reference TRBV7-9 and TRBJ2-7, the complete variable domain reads DTGVSQNPRHKITKRGQNVTFRCDPISEHNRLYWYRQTLGQGPEFLTYFQNEAQLEKSRLLSDRFSAERPKGSFSTLEIQRTEQGDSAMYLCASSSVYEAYEQYFGPGTRLTVT.